Presented here are 28 T cell receptor beta chains from one specimen sequenced in a study of T cell responses to AZD1222 COVID-19 vaccine. This table comes from immunoSEQ multiplex PCR, and its TCRdb copy is limited to in-frame clones, with some not included. The sample has around 70,000 clones; 70% to 90% are singletons. Sequenced here: peripheral blood, sampled 28 days after the second AZD1222 dose. The origin of the receptors is an adult who received the AZD1222 COVID-19 vaccine.

V gene TRBV7-9 combines with J gene TRBJ1-1; D ambiguous. This CDR3 has 12 amino acids. V lost 5 bases to trimming and J lost 5 bases, with 9 bases between them. Germline V gives CDR1 SEHNR, CDR2 FQNEAQ (reference sequence). CDR3 in amino acids: CASSRAGTEAFF. The CDR3 nucleotides read TGTGCCAGCAGCCGGGCCGGGACTGAAGCTTTCTTT.

The rearrangement uses TRBV5-5 and TRBJ2-3; TRBD2 agrees at 7 bases. CDR1 is SGHKS, CDR2 YYEKEE, per germline (reference sequence). The CDR3 totals 16 residues. V was pared by 4 bases and J by 6 bases, with 14 bases of the junction left unmatched. The CDR3 reads CASSVIDRGEGDTQYF. CDR3 DNA sequence: TGTGCCAGCAGCGTGATCGACCGGGGGGAAGGGGATACGCAGTATTTT. Drawing the rest from reference TRBV5-5 and TRBJ2-3, the complete variable domain is DAGVTQSPTHLIKTRGQQVTLRCSPISGHKSVSWYQQVLGQGPQFIFQYYEKEERGRGNFPDRFSARQFPNYSSELNVNALLLGDSALYLCASSVIDRGEGDTQYFGPGTRLTVL.

This clone occurred a few times. This chain uses TRBV7-9 with TRBJ1-5; the match to TRBD1 covers 8 bases. The CDR3 contains 13 residues. Germline lookup yields CDR1 SEHNR and CDR2 FQNEAQ (reference sequence). The ends lost 3 bases at V and 6 bases at J; junction bases unmatched: 1. This chain's CDR3 is CASSLDRAQPQHF. CDR3 DNA sequence: TGTGCCAGCAGCTTGGACAGGGCTCAGCCCCAGCATTTT.

V usage is TRBV18 and J usage is TRBJ1-2, with no clear D. The CDR3 has 14 residues. Trimming cost V 3 bases and J 2 bases, with 10 bases left between them. CDR1 and CDR2 from the germline V gene are KGHSH and LQKENI. The CDR3 DNA sequence: TGTGCCAGCTCACCGCAAGGGAAAAACTATGGCTACACCTTC. Translated, it gives CASSPQGKNYGYTF.

J is TRBJ1-4 and V is TRBV6-6; 7 nucleotides match TRBD1. The CDR3 runs 16 residues. Germline trimming cut 5 bases from V and 2 bases from J; bases unmatched to any gene: 8. Per germline, CDR1 MNHNY and CDR2 SVGAGI (reference sequence). The CDR3 DNA follows: TGTGCCAGCAGTCCCAACAACAGGGGTACTAATGAAAAACTGTTTTTT. Translating it yields CASSPNNRGTNEKLFF.

This chain joins TRBV5-1 and TRBJ1-6; D not resolved. From germline, CDR1 is SGHRS and CDR2 YFSETQ. The CDR3 has 14 residues. Deletions cut 0 bases from V and 8 bases from J, with 9 bases between. The CDR3 loop reads CASSLAGNHSPLHF. DNA of the CDR3: TGCGCCAGCAGCTTGGCAGGAAACCATTCACCCCTCCACTTT.

The chain employs TRBV19 and TRBJ2-1; D is perhaps TRBD2 (6 bases). V lost 4 bases to trimming and J lost 4 bases, with 14 bases between them. This CDR3 region has 15 residues. The V gene's germline CDR1 is LNHDA and CDR2 SQIVND (reference sequence). Here the CDR3 DNA reads TGTGCCAGTAGTACTACATCGGGACTGTACAATGAGCAGTTCTTC. Protein product: CASSTTSGLYNEQFF.

V and J are TRBV6-5 and TRBJ2-1; 7 bases fit TRBD2. With 0 bases clipped from V and 8 bases from J, the junction kept 4 bases outside the gene matches. Germline CDR1 reads MNHEY; CDR2 reads SVGAGI. The CDR3 is made up of 14 amino acids. CDR3 bases: TGTGCCAGCAGTTACTCGGGAACTAGCGATGAGCAGTTCTTC. Its translation: CASSYSGTSDEQFF.

V is TRBV7-2 and J is TRBJ1-6; TRBD1 might be the D (5 bases). Germline V gene sequence: CDR1 SGHTA, CDR2 FQGNSA. The CDR3 runs 15 residues. The V gene lost 3 bases and the J gene lost 7 bases, with 13 bases spanning the gap. The CDR3 loop reads CASSLGPVLNSPLHF. The DNA of the CDR3 is TGTGCCAGCAGCTTGGGACCTGTCCTAAATTCACCCCTCCACTTT.

The V gene is TRBV25-1, the J gene TRBJ2-7, with D perhaps given as TRBD1 or TRBD2 (6 bases each). The V end lost 6 bases, the J end lost 3 bases, and 21 bases lay between the germline ends. From germline, CDR1 is MGHDK and CDR2 SYGVNS. The CDR3 is 16 amino acids. The CDR3 sequence is CASSPTGARYIYEQYF. CDR3 DNA sequence: TGTGCCAGCAGCCCGACGGGGGCGCGGTACATCTACGAGCAGTACTTC.

This chain links TRBV29-1 with TRBJ2-5, with 12 positions matching TRBD2. V shed 5 bases and J 1 base; nucleotides not matched to a gene: 5. The CDR3 sequence is 15 residues long. Germline V lookup: CDR1 SQVTM, CDR2 ANQGSEA. The DNA of the CDR3 is TGCAGCGTTATGCTAGCGGGAGGGTTCCAAGAGACCCAGTACTTC. It is translated as CSVMLAGGFQETQYF. The full variable domain, its missing parts supplied by reference TRBV29-1 and TRBJ2-5, is SAVISQKPSRDICQRGTSLTIQCQVDSQVTMMFWYRQQPGQSLTLIATANQGSEATYESGFVIDKFPISRPNLTFSTLTVSNMSPEDSSIYLCSVMLAGGFQETQYFGPGTRLLVL.

This clone has a handful of counts. Here the CDR3 DNA reads TGTGCCAGCAGCCAAGACCTTTTGGGTAGGCATTCACCCCTCCACTTT. Translation: CASSQDLLGRHSPLHF. The genes are TRBV4-2 and TRBJ1-6; D gene uncertain. The CDR3 is made up of 16 amino acids. V gave up 0 bases and J gave up 8 bases, with 14 bases separating them. CDR1 and CDR2 (germline): LGHNA, YNFKEQ.

This clone appeared a single time. The rearrangement uses TRBV19 and TRBJ2-6; unclear D gene. From germline, CDR1 is LNHDA and CDR2 SQIVND (reference sequence). The CDR3 length is 13 residues. Trimming removed 4 bases at V and 4 bases at J, with 5 bases between. CDR3 protein: CASSRQGANVLTF. DNA for the CDR3: TGTGCCAGTAGTAGGCAGGGGGCCAACGTCCTGACTTTC.

The V gene is TRBV23-1, the J gene TRBJ2-3, with 9 bases aligning to TRBD1. TRBV23-1 is treated as an ORF (open reading frame) with a function not yet certain. J was trimmed by 1 base and V by 9 bases; bases with no gene match: 8. The CDR3 loop spans 15 amino acids. In DNA, the CDR3 is TGCGCCAGACAACAGGGGGCACCTTGCACAGATACGCAGTATTTT. Its protein product is CARQQGAPCTDTQYF.

This rearrangement joins TRBV29-1 to TRBJ2-5; TRBD1 matches at 10 bases. CDR1 and CDR2 from the germline V gene are SQVTM and ANQGSEA. J gave up 0 bases and V 3 bases, and 7 bases lay outside the gene matches. The CDR3 contains 16 residues. This CDR3 is CSVDAWGQGYQETQYF. The DNA for the CDR3 is TGCAGCGTTGATGCGTGGGGACAGGGGTACCAAGAGACCCAGTACTTC.

V usage is TRBV6-5 and J usage is TRBJ1-2; D gene unclear. Deletions cut 5 bases from V and 8 bases from J, with 9 bases between. Germline lookup yields CDR1 MNHEY and CDR2 SVGAGI. The CDR3 runs to 11 residues. DNA of the CDR3: TGTGCCAGCAGTCCTCGAGGGGGCTACACCTTC. It yields the protein CASSPRGGYTF.

DNA of the CDR3: TGTGCCAGTAGAACTTTGCGGGAGAGCACCGGGGAGCTGTTTTTT. Amino acids: CASRTLRESTGELFF. The V gene is TRBV19, the J gene TRBJ2-2; 7 bases map to TRBD2. V was clipped by 6 bases and J by 4 bases; unmatched bases: 8. Germline V gives CDR1 LNHDA, CDR2 SQIVND (reference sequence). The CDR3 runs to 15 residues.

This chain joins TRBV7-8 and TRBJ2-3; D ambiguous. Germline loops: CDR1 SGHVS, CDR2 FQNEAQ. CDR3 length: 12 residues. V was pared by 1 base and J by 2 bases, with 1 base between. The CDR3 is CASSLDTDTQYF. The CDR3 DNA follows: TGTGCCAGCAGCTTAGACACAGATACGCAGTATTTT.

This chain connects TRBV19 to TRBJ1-1; no reliable D call. Germline V gene lookup returns CDR1 LNHDA and CDR2 SQIVND (reference sequence). Trimming cost V 0 bases and J 3 bases, with 17 bases left between them. The CDR3 runs 17 residues. The CDR3 protein is CASSIDLKAPLYTEAFF. The CDR3 region has the DNA TGTGCCAGTAGTATAGATCTGAAGGCGCCCTTGTACACTGAAGCTTTCTTT.

The J gene is TRBJ1-4, the V gene TRBV30; no clear D gene. The germline gives CDR1 GTSNPN, CDR2 SVGIG (reference sequence). CDR3 length equals 15 residues. Trimming took 0 bases from V and 3 from J, leaving 11 bases between them. CDR3 sequence reads: CAWSVRPGANEKLFF. CDR3 DNA sequence: TGTGCCTGGAGTGTACGGCCGGGTGCTAATGAAAAACTGTTTTTT.

The chain joins TRBV6-2 or TRBV6-3 to TRBJ2-1; 8 nucleotides agree with TRBD2. The CDR3 is made up of 16 amino acids. V shed 5 bases and J 0 bases; nucleotides not matched to a gene: 6. In germline, CDR1 is MNHEY, CDR2 SVGEGT. As DNA, the CDR3 is TGTGCCAGCAGTGTAAGCGGGGGCAGCTCCTACAATGAGCAGTTCTTC. Translation: CASSVSGGSSYNEQFF.

The CDR3 nucleotides are TGTGCCAGCAGTTCTGACAGGGCCTATGGCTACACCTTC. Translating it yields CASSSDRAYGYTF. This chain joins TRBV5-4 and TRBJ1-2; 7 bases agree with TRBD1. Trimming took 5 bases from V and 4 from J; bases not matched to a gene: 5. The CDR3 runs 13 residues. Germline values: CDR1 SGHNT, CDR2 YYREEE (reference sequence).

The genes are TRBV6-5 and TRBJ2-5, with a tentative D call TRBD1 (6 bases). The germline V gene encodes CDR1 MNHEY and CDR2 SVGAGI. This CDR3 has 15 amino acids. Trimming stripped 7 bases from V and 1 base from J, with 16 bases between. CDR3 loop: CASISVLGAQETQYF. The CDR3 region has the DNA TGTGCCAGCATTAGTGTTTTGGGGGCCCAAGAGACCCAGTACTTC.

The rearrangement uses TRBV21-1 and TRBJ1-2; TRBD1 is the table's D call and was not checked against the DNA. TRBV21-1 is designated a pseudogene. The CDR3 sequence is 13 residues long. DNA of the CDR3: TGTGCCAGCAGCCCCAGGGCCAGGGTTGGCTACACCTTC. Its translation: CASSPRARVGYTF.

The gene calls are TRBV7-9 and TRBJ1-6, with no clear D. In germline, CDR1 is SEHNR, CDR2 FQNEAQ (reference sequence). The V and J ends lost 2 bases and 5 bases respectively, with 10 bases between them. The CDR3 is 15 amino acids. CDR3 nucleotide sequence: TGTGCCAGCAGCTTATGGGGTAACAATAATTCACCCCTCCACTTT. It translates to CASSLWGNNNSPLHF.

This clone has more than one count but fewer than ten. This chain connects TRBV18 to TRBJ1-2; D is undetermined. The germline gives CDR1 KGHSH, CDR2 LQKENI. The CDR3 length is 15 residues. V was cut by 3 bases and J by 4 bases, with 15 bases left in between. CDR3 DNA sequence: TGTGCCAGCTCACCGGAGGGTACAGCCCCCTATGGCTACACCTTC. This encodes CASSPEGTAPYGYTF.

The chain carries TRBV7-9 and TRBJ2-7, with 7 bases fitting TRBD1. The CDR3 runs to 14 residues. Germline V gene sequence: CDR1 SEHNR, CDR2 FQNEAQ (reference sequence). Losses at the gene ends were 1 base for V and 5 bases for J; bases not matched to a gene: 5. CDR3 sequence (DNA): TGTGCCAGCAGCTTAGGCCCCGGACAGGACGAGCAGTACTTC. Its protein product is CASSLGPGQDEQYF. The whole variable domain, filled in from reference TRBV7-9 and TRBJ2-7, reads DTGVSQNPRHKITKRGQNVTFRCDPISEHNRLYWYRQTLGQGPEFLTYFQNEAQLEKSRLLSDRFSAERPKGSFSTLEIQRTEQGDSAMYLCASSLGPGQDEQYFGPGTRLTVT.

The chain recombines TRBV7-2 with TRBJ1-1; perhaps TRBD1 as D (5 bases). V was cut by 4 bases and J by 5 bases, with 14 bases left in between. The CDR3 spans 14 residues. In germline, CDR1 is SGHTA, CDR2 FQGNSA. DNA of the CDR3: TGTGCCAGCAGCTCGGTGGGGGGAGTAACTGAAGCTTTCTTT. Amino acid sequence: CASSSVGGVTEAFF.